These 29 T cell receptor beta chains were sequenced from one sample in a study of Ad26.COV2.S vaccination and SARS-CoV-2 variants. Assay: immunoSEQ multiplex PCR; the TCRdb copy retains only in-frame clones and omits some. The table has 510,000 or so clones, around nine tenths seen once. The treatment is: around 19 received Ad26.COV2.S at low or high dose, single or two shots; roughly five received placebo; per-sample allocation not given. The samples were gathered on day 63 after the first injection of vaccine or placebo. The starting material was peripheral blood, obtained in a trial of Ad26.COV2.S vaccine versus placebo. The receptors stem from a person aged 18-65 years who received the Ad26.COV2.S COVID-19 vaccine or a placebo.

The rearrangement joins TRBV7-2 to TRBJ1-5; 7 positions agree with TRBD1. V lost 5 bases and J lost 7; bases outside the gene matches: 8. Per germline, CDR1 SGHTA and CDR2 FQGNSA. The CDR3 totals 14 residues. As DNA, the CDR3 is TGTGCCAGCAGCCAGCGACAGGGTGGGCAGCCCCAGCATTTT. This codes for CASSQRQGGQPQHF.

Only one count was recorded for this clone. The chain carries TRBV7-9 and TRBJ1-4; D perhaps matches TRBD1 (5 bases). Between the trimmed V and J ends, which lost 2 bases and 4 bases, there was a span of 14 bases. Germline assignment: CDR1 SEHNR and CDR2 FQNEAQ (reference sequence). The CDR3 contains 16 residues. The DNA for the CDR3 is TGTGCCAGCAGCTTAAATGGTTGGGGGTTTAATGAAAAACTGTTTTTT. Amino acids: CASSLNGWGFNEKLFF.

The chain links TRBV19 to TRBJ2-6; 9 nucleotides match TRBD1. The germline gives CDR1 LNHDA, CDR2 SQIVND (reference sequence). The CDR3 length is 16 residues. V lost 6 bases and J lost 0; bases outside the gene matches: 3. The CDR3 region has the DNA TGTGCCAGTAGGGGACAGGGTCACTCTGGGGCCAACGTCCTGACTTTC. It codes for CASRGQGHSGANVLTF.

This chain uses TRBV5-1 with TRBJ1-6; 7 bases match TRBD1. Germline-derived CDR1 and CDR2 are SGHRS and YFSETQ. V shed 4 bases, J shed 6 bases, and the junction held 10 bases outside the gene matches. The CDR3 has 16 amino acids. This chain's CDR3 is CASSLDEGAGNSPLHF. The CDR3, as DNA: TGCGCCAGCAGCCTGGATGAGGGGGCGGGTAATTCACCCCTCCACTTT.

The J gene is TRBJ1-4, the V gene TRBV25-1; D is ambiguous. Trimming removed 2 bases at V and 7 bases at J, with 14 bases between. The CDR3 spans 15 residues. In germline, CDR1 is MGHDK, CDR2 SYGVNS. CDR3 protein: CASSETGRLGEKLFF. The CDR3 DNA reads TGTGCCAGCAGTGAAACCGGGCGATTGGGTGAAAAACTGTTTTTT.

The chain links TRBV20-1 to TRBJ1-2; D is uncertain. V was cut by 5 bases and J by 7 bases, with 11 bases left in between. CDR1 is DFQATT, CDR2 SNEGSKA, per germline (reference sequence). There are 11 residues in the CDR3. The CDR3 protein is CSAERDGGYTF. The CDR3 nucleotides are TGCAGTGCTGAGAGGGATGGTGGCTACACCTTC.

This chain links TRBV6-5 with TRBJ1-5; 7 nucleotides align to TRBD1. CDR1 is MNHEY, CDR2 SVGAGI, per germline. The CDR3 extends over 14 amino acids. V shed 5 bases and J 7 bases; nucleotides not matched to a gene: 8. In DNA, the CDR3 is TGTGCCAGCAGTAAGACAGGGTCCGGGCAGCCCCAGCATTTT. It encodes CASSKTGSGQPQHF.

On this clone itself: At the DNA level, this CDR3 is encoded by other sequences in the same sample as well. The V gene is TRBV4-1, the J gene TRBJ1-1, with a weak D call TRBD1 (5 bases). CDR1 is MGHRA and CDR2 is YSYEKL in the germline V gene. The V and J ends lost 0 bases and 4 bases respectively, with 6 bases between them. The CDR3 contains 13 residues. CDR3 loop: CASSQDRGTEAFF. The CDR3 nucleotides read TGCGCCAGCAGCCAAGATAGGGGCACTGAAGCTTTCTTT.

This clone showed up just once. The chain joins TRBV6-6 to TRBJ2-3, with a possible D match to TRBD2 (5 bases). Germline values: CDR1 MNHNY, CDR2 SVGAGI (reference sequence). This CDR3 spans 15 amino acids. Trimming cost V 0 bases and J 4 bases, with 11 bases left between them. The CDR3 nucleotides read TGTGCCAGCAGTTACTCGAGGGCCCGTTCAGATACGCAGTATTTT. Translated: CASSYSRARSDTQYF.

V and J are TRBV12-3 or TRBV12-4 and TRBJ2-1; 7 nucleotides align to TRBD1. The V and J ends lost 6 bases and 10 bases, in that order; junction bases with no gene match: 6. The CDR3 covers 12 residues. The CDR3: CASSRQGWEQFF. The CDR3, as DNA: TGTGCCAGCAGCCGACAGGGTTGGGAGCAGTTCTTC.

The chain uses TRBV7-2 and TRBJ2-3; D possibly corresponds to TRBD1 (5 bases). This CDR3 has 15 residues. Germline V gives CDR1 SGHTA, CDR2 FQGNSA. The V end lost 5 bases, the J end lost 3 bases, and 15 bases lay between the germline ends. Written as DNA, the CDR3 is TGTGCCAGCAGCCCCCGGACCTGGACAACAGATACGCAGTATTTT. Protein sequence: CASSPRTWTTDTQYF. The complete variable domain, with remaining parts taken from reference TRBV7-2 and TRBJ2-3, reads GAGVSQSPSNKVTEKGKDVELRCDPISGHTALYWYRQSLGQGLEFLIYFQGNSAPDKSGLPSDRFSAERTGGSVSTLTIQRTQQEDSAVYLCASSPRTWTTDTQYFGPGTRLTVL.

The chain employs TRBV11-1 and TRBJ2-3, with D hard to call. V was cut by 3 bases and J by 6 bases, with 13 bases left in between. Per germline, CDR1 SGHAT and CDR2 FQDESV (reference sequence). The CDR3 loop spans 14 amino acids. CDR3 residues: CASSFLERWDTQYF. The CDR3 DNA follows: TGTGCCAGCAGCTTCTTGGAGAGATGGGATACGCAGTATTTT.

V is TRBV2 and J is TRBJ2-5; no reliable D call. Germline V gives CDR1 SNHLY, CDR2 FYNNEI. The CDR3 has 11 amino acids. V lost 3 bases and J lost 5, with 4 bases in between. Here the CDR3 DNA reads TGTGCCAGCAGTGAGAGGGAGACCCAGTACTTC. Amino acid sequence: CASSERETQYF.

The genes are TRBV25-1 and TRBJ1-3; unclear D gene. CDR3 length equals 11 residues. Germline assignment: CDR1 MGHDK and CDR2 SYGVNS. Trimming stripped 8 bases from V and 1 base from J, with 3 bases between. CDR3 sequence (DNA): TGTGCCAGCTCATCTGGAAACACCATATATTTT. This sequence encodes CASSSGNTIYF.

The V call is TRBV30, the J call TRBJ2-7; 10 bases fit TRBD2. This CDR3 region has 13 residues. V lost 6 bases, J lost 3 bases, and 5 bases stayed unmatched. The germline V gene encodes CDR1 GTSNPN and CDR2 SVGIG (reference sequence). CDR3 DNA: TGTGCCTGCCAGCGGGAGGGAAACTACGAGCAGTACTTC. Translating it yields CACQREGNYEQYF.

The chain combines TRBV28 with TRBJ1-5; D is perhaps TRBD1 (6 bases). Germline CDR1 MDHEN, CDR2 SYDVKM. This CDR3 comprises 13 residues. V lost 8 bases and J lost 3, with 11 bases in between. CDR3 amino acids: CASEDSYNQPQHF. The CDR3 bases are TGTGCCAGCGAGGACAGCTACAATCAGCCCCAGCATTTT.

V is TRBV2 and J is TRBJ1-1; D gene unclear. Germline V gene lookup returns CDR1 SNHLY and CDR2 FYNNEI. Trimming took 8 bases from V and 1 from J, leaving 11 bases between them. The length of the CDR3 is 13 residues. The CDR3 nucleotides read TGTGCCAGCGGCAGGACCGAGAACACTGAAGCTTTCTTT. Protein: CASGRTENTEAFF.

The CDR3 here is CATRPGSYEQYF. CDR3 bases: TGTGCCACGAGGCCGGGGTCCTACGAGCAGTACTTC. The V and J genes are TRBV10-3 and TRBJ2-7; possibly TRBD2 for D (5 bases). V was shortened by 10 bases and J by 1 base, with 11 bases between the two germline ends. The CDR3 loop spans 12 amino acids. Per the germline V gene, CDR1 is ENHRY and CDR2 is SYGVKD.

This chain joins TRBV20-1 and TRBJ2-1; TRBD1 is a possible D gene (6 bases). Germline V CDR1 and CDR2: DFQATT, SNEGSKA (reference sequence). CDR3 size: 15 residues. The V end was cut by 3 bases, the J end by 5 bases, with 17 bases between. The chain's CDR3 is CSASPWTESDNEQFF. The CDR3 DNA is TGCAGTGCTAGTCCTTGGACAGAATCAGACAATGAGCAGTTCTTC.

The chain combines TRBV4-2 with TRBJ1-4, with 9 bases lining up with TRBD1. The CDR3 spans 16 residues. The V segment lost 0 bases and the J segment 4 bases; nucleotides outside the gene matches: 3. Germline V gene data show CDR1 as LGHNA and CDR2 as YNFKEQ. The CDR3 is CASSQEGTGNNEKLFF. The CDR3 DNA sequence: TGTGCCAGCAGCCAAGAGGGGACAGGGAATAATGAAAAACTGTTTTTT.

The V gene is TRBV15, the J gene TRBJ1-4; D uncertain. CDR1 is LNHNV, CDR2 YYDKDF, per germline (reference sequence). The V end lost 0 bases, the J end lost 0 bases, and 14 bases lay between the germline ends. The CDR3 covers 18 residues. The CDR3 bases are TGTGCCACCAGCAGAGATAAAGGCAGCAGTGCAACTAATGAAAAACTGTTTTTT. Encoded protein: CATSRDKGSSATNEKLFF.

The chain carries TRBV13 and TRBJ2-3; maybe TRBD2 (5 bases). The germline V gene has CDR1 PRHDT and CDR2 FYEKMQ (reference sequence). V gave up 5 bases and J gave up 2 bases, with 8 bases separating them. The CDR3 contains 13 residues. CDR3 loop: CASSPGSTDTQYF. The CDR3 DNA reads TGTGCCAGCAGCCCGGGGTCCACAGATACGCAGTATTTT.

The chain recombines TRBV10-3 with TRBJ2-2, with D possibly matching TRBD2 (6 bases). This CDR3 region has 12 residues. The V end lost 10 bases, the J end lost 7 bases, and 13 bases lay between the germline ends. CDR1 and CDR2 from the germline V gene are ENHRY and SYGVKD. In DNA, the CDR3 is TGTGCCACTCGGGAGCAGCTCGGGGAGCTGTTTTTT. This encodes CATREQLGELFF.

The table lists this clone with a count of one. V gene TRBV10-2 combines with J gene TRBJ1-6; D is uncertain. V was cut by 6 bases and J by 9 bases, with 15 bases left in between. The CDR3 covers 14 residues. The germline V gene encodes CDR1 WSHSY and CDR2 SAAADI. The DNA for the CDR3 is TGCGCCAGCAGGGAAAACTACATAGGTTCACCCCTCCACTTT. The encoded protein is CASRENYIGSPLHF.

The chain joins TRBV21-1 to TRBJ1-1. TRBV21-1 is designated a pseudogene. This CDR3 region has 16 residues. The CDR3 DNA is TGTGCCAGCCGCTCCCCCCCCAGTCTTCCGGGCACTGAAGCTTTCTTT. Encoded protein: CASRSPPSLPGTEAFF.

V gene TRBV12-3 or TRBV12-4 combines with J gene TRBJ1-1; no clear D. Trimming left V 10 bases short and J 11 bases short, with 20 bases between. This CDR3 is built from 12 residues. The CDR3 sequence is CAILIGSSGAFF. Here the CDR3 DNA reads TGTGCCATCCTAATAGGTAGTTCGGGGGCTTTCTTT.

This clone has a handful of counts. The chain links TRBV10-3 to TRBJ1-2, with D possibly TRBD1 on 6 matching bases. Trimming took off 7 bases at V and 8 bases at J, with 17 bases between the two ends. The V gene's germline CDR1 is ENHRY and CDR2 SYGVKD. The CDR3 runs 13 residues. CDR3 sequence (DNA): TGTGCCATCAAACATGCAGATCAGGGGGGCTACACCTTC. It translates to CAIKHADQGGYTF.

This rearrangement joins TRBV19 to TRBJ1-4, with D unclear. With 3 bases removed from V and 7 bases from J, the gap between germline ends came to 6 bases. Germline CDR1 reads LNHDA; CDR2 reads SQIVND (reference sequence). This CDR3 comprises 12 residues. In DNA form, the CDR3 reads TGTGCCAGTAGTATTTTGGGTGAAAAACTGTTTTTT. It yields the protein CASSILGEKLFF.

The chain is built from TRBV5-4 and TRBJ2-7; TRBD2 aligns across 10 bases. V gave up 4 bases and J gave up 4 bases; unmatched junction bases: 11. Germline V gene sequence: CDR1 SGHNT, CDR2 YYREEE (reference sequence). The CDR3 runs 16 residues. CDR3 coding DNA: TGTGCCAGCAGCCCCGGTTTTAGCGGGAGGAGGTACGAGCAGTACTTC. Its protein is CASSPGFSGRRYEQYF.